Listed below are T cell receptor beta chains from one sample, sequenced in a study of post-analysis software for immune sequencing data. TCRdb re-called the PCR reads through MiXCR, storing one row per CDR3 protein. The table records 180,000 or so distinct CDR3 sequences, approximately 29% of them present only once. Sequencing was carried out using blood. The receptors shown here come from a girl under 18 with multiple sclerosis. CDR3s leave out the opening cysteine and the closing phenylalanine or tryptophan. Each record gives: V gene, CDR3 length, J gene, CDR3 protein.

V gene: TRBV28
CDR3 length: 13
J gene: TRBJ1-5
CDR3 protein: ASSLRWQLYQPQH

V gene: TRBV15
CDR3 length: 14
J gene: TRBJ2-7
CDR3 protein: ATSPIDGGGRNEQY

V gene: TRBV18
CDR3 length: 14
J gene: TRBJ1-5
CDR3 protein: ASSPSSHYSNQPQH

V gene: TRBV21-1
CDR3 length: 14
J gene: TRBJ2-3
CDR3 protein: ASSKSQAGSTDTQY

V gene: TRBV28
CDR3 length: 15
J gene: TRBJ2-7
CDR3 protein: ASSRPGTSGRAREQY

V gene: TRBV7-2
CDR3 length: 16
J gene: TRBJ2-1
CDR3 protein: ASTGGVIEALSYNEQF

V gene: TRBV20-1
CDR3 length: 12
J gene: TRBJ2-3
CDR3 protein: SGRLAGATDTQY

V gene: TRBV28
CDR3 length: 13
J gene: TRBJ1-2
CDR3 protein: ASKTAPKGTDGYT

V gene: TRBV6-1
CDR3 length: 14
J gene: TRBJ1-6
CDR3 protein: ASSEGVGERGSPLH

V gene: TRBV6-6
CDR3 length: 13
J gene: TRBJ2-1
CDR3 protein: ASKRLAGKWNEQF

V gene: TRBV15
CDR3 length: 16
J gene: TRBJ2-1
CDR3 protein: ATSRVPRTSGGYNEQF

V gene: TRBV7-8
CDR3 length: 13
J gene: TRBJ1-1
CDR3 protein: ASSLATTLNTEAF

V gene: TRBV20-1
CDR3 length: 12
J gene: TRBJ2-7
CDR3 protein: SANSGLAPYEQY

V gene: TRBV20-1
CDR3 length: 15
J gene: TRBJ2-3
CDR3 protein: SARDLGGPGNSDTQY

V gene: TRBV7-9
CDR3 length: 13
J gene: TRBJ1-2
CDR3 protein: AIQGTGGIFYGYT

V gene: TRBV18
CDR3 length: 12
J gene: NA
CDR3 protein: ASSPRQGAVEQY

V gene: TRBV5-1
CDR3 length: 12
J gene: TRBJ2-7
CDR3 protein: ASSFQGSHYEQY

V gene: TRBV6-5
CDR3 length: 11
J gene: TRBJ1-1
CDR3 protein: ASSYLTDTEAF

V gene: TRBV5-1
CDR3 length: 12
J gene: NA
CDR3 protein: ASSSGRGTDEQY

V gene: TRBV24-1
CDR3 length: 13
J gene: TRBJ2-7
CDR3 protein: ATSDRTDSSYEQY

V gene: TRBV27
CDR3 length: 15
J gene: NA
CDR3 protein: ASSFGLAGASSCEQY

V gene: TRBV27
CDR3 length: 13
J gene: TRBJ2-5
CDR3 protein: ASRPLSGELWEQY

V gene: TRBV5-1
CDR3 length: 12
J gene: TRBJ2-7
CDR3 protein: ASSLVESSYEQY

V gene: TRBV12-3/TRBV12-4
CDR3 length: 12
J gene: TRBJ1-1
CDR3 protein: ASCLATGNTEAF

V gene: TRBV6-5
CDR3 length: 12
J gene: TRBJ2-2
CDR3 protein: ASSYRSGSGERF

V gene: TRBV27
CDR3 length: 12
J gene: TRBJ1-1
CDR3 protein: ASNKRTGETEAF

V gene: TRBV29-1
CDR3 length: 12
J gene: TRBJ2-3
CDR3 protein: SVVQRASTDTQY

V gene: TRBV7-3
CDR3 length: 13
J gene: TRBJ2-1
CDR3 protein: ASSSRQGQADEQF

V gene: TRBV14
CDR3 length: 11
J gene: TRBJ2-1
CDR3 protein: ASSRVPYNEQF

V gene: TRBV6-5
CDR3 length: 13
J gene: TRBJ1-2
CDR3 protein: ASSFTRQNYYGYT

V gene: TRBV28
CDR3 length: 12
J gene: TRBJ2-5
CDR3 protein: ASRTGTEQETQY

V gene: TRBV11-2
CDR3 length: 15
J gene: TRBJ1-2
CDR3 protein: ASSLDPGQGWIYGHT

V gene: TRBV5-1
CDR3 length: 11
J gene: TRBJ1-1
CDR3 protein: ASSSSPNTEAF

V gene: TRBV5-1
CDR3 length: 9
J gene: NA
CDR3 protein: ASGLQETQY

V gene: TRBV5-1
CDR3 length: 16
J gene: TRBJ2-1
CDR3 protein: ASSPGGVGRAQNNEQF

V gene: TRBV7-2
CDR3 length: 13
J gene: NA
CDR3 protein: ASSLGALAGYEQY

V gene: TRBV7-3
CDR3 length: 12
J gene: TRBJ2-3
CDR3 protein: ASSKQGGADTQY

V gene: TRBV10-3
CDR3 length: 11
J gene: TRBJ1-1
CDR3 protein: AIEAGLNTEAF

V gene: TRBV7-9
CDR3 length: 11
J gene: TRBJ1-1
CDR3 protein: ASSLTRDTEAF

V gene: TRBV28
CDR3 length: 10
J gene: TRBJ2-7
CDR3 protein: ASRSWSYEQY

V gene: TRBV15
CDR3 length: 13
J gene: TRBJ1-4
CDR3 protein: ATSRDRDRYGKLF